The entry that follows covers one TCR beta chain sequence. Antigen: not known. This sample was taken from a study of blood T cells in healthy people across ages. General study findings and limits: Unsorted PBMC material precluded a definitive naive versus antigen-experienced comparison.

The second PCR ran roughly 6 to 12 cycles with a sample-barcoded 5' primer and J-beta primers. TCRdb independently ran MiXCR on the 5' RACE reads; one entry per CDR3 protein. The sample contains hundreds of thousands of distinct CDR3 sequences, 24% of which appear only once. The CDR3 runs to 14 residues. The germline V gene encodes CDR1 SEHNR and CDR2 FQNEAQ (reference sequence). With 2 bases removed from V and 8 bases from J, the gap between germline ends came to 13 bases. Another study also made use of these data, one on T cells of mothers and their children.

Sequencing was done on a sample of blood. This chain links TRBV7-9 with TRBJ1-3; D gene ambiguous. This TCR was recovered from a boy aged 5-17 years in good health. The CDR3 DNA follows: TGTGCCAGCAGCTTATCCCGGGTTGCGGACACCATATATTTT. Protein product: CASSLSRVADTIYF.